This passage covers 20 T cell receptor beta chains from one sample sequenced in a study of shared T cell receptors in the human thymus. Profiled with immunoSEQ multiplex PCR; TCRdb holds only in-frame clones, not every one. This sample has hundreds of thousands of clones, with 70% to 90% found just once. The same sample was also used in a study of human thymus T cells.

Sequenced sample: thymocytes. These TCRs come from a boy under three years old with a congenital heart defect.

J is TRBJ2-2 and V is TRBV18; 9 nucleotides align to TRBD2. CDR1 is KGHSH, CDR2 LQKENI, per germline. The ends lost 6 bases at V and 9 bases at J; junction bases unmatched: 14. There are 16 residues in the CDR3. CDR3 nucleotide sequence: TGTGCCAGCTCGCTCAGACTAGCGGCCCAGAACCGGGAGCTGTTTTTT. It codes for CASSLRLAAQNRELFF.

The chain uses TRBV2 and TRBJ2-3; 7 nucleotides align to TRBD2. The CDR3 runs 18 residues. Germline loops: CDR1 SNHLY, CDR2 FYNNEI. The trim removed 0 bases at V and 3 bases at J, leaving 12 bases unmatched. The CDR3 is CASSEARRGAGRTDTQYF. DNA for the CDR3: TGTGCCAGCAGTGAAGCCCGGAGGGGAGCGGGGAGGACAGATACGCAGTATTTT.

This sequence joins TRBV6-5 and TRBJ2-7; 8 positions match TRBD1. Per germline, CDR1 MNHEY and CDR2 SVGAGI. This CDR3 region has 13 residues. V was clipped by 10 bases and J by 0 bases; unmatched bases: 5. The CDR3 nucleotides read TGTGCCACCACAGGGGGTGACTCCTACGAGCAGTACTTC. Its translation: CATTGGDSYEQYF.

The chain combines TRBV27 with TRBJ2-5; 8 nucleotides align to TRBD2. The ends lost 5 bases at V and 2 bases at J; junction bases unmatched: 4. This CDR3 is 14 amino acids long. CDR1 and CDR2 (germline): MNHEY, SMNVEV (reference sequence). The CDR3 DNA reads TGTGCCAGCAGTCCTAGCGGGCGGCAAGAGACCCAGTACTTC. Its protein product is CASSPSGRQETQYF.

CDR3 nucleotides: TGTGCCAGCAGCCCCTGGGGACAGGGTTTGTCCACTGAAGCTTTCTTT. Translated: CASSPWGQGLSTEAFF. The chain has TRBV5-4 and TRBJ1-1; 9 bases agree with TRBD1. The CDR3 covers 16 residues. Germline CDR1 SGHNT, CDR2 YYREEE (reference sequence). With 4 bases clipped from V and 4 bases from J, the junction kept 11 bases outside the gene matches.

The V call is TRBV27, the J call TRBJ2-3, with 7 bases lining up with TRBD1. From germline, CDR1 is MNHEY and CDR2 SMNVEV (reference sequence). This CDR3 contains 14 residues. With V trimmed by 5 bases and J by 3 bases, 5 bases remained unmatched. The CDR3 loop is CASSPQGITDTQYF. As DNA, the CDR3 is TGTGCCAGCAGTCCACAGGGGATTACAGATACGCAGTATTTT.

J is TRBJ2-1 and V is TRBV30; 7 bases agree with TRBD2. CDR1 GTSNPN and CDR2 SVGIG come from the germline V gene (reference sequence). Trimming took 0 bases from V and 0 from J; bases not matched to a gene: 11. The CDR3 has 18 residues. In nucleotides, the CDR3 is TGTGCCTGGAGTGTACTAATCCTAGCGGTTAGCTCCTACAATGAGCAGTTCTTC. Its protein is CAWSVLILAVSSYNEQFF.

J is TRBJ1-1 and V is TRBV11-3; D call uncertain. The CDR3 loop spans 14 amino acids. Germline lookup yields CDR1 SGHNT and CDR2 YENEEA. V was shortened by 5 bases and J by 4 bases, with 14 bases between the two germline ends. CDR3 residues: CASSPRGKFTEAFF. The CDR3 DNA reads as TGTGCCAGCAGCCCCCGTGGCAAATTCACTGAAGCTTTCTTT. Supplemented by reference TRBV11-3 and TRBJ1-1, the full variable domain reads EAGVVQSPRYKIIEKKQPVAFWCNPISGHNTLYWYLQNLGQGPELLIRYENEEAVDDSQLPKDRFSAERLKGVDSTLKIQPAELGDSAVYLCASSPRGKFTEAFFGQGTRLTVV.

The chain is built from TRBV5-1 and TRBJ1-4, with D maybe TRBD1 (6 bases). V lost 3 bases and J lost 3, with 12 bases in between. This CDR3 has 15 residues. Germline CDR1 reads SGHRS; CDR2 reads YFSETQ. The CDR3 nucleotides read TGCGCCAGCAGCTCCACCCGACAGGCTAATGAAAAACTGTTTTTT. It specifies CASSSTRQANEKLFF.

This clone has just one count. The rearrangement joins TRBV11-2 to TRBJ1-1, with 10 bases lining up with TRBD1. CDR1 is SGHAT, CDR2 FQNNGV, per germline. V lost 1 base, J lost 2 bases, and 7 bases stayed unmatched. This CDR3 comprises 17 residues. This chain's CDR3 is CASSLVPRTGGNTEAFF. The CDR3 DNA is TGTGCCAGCAGCTTAGTGCCCCGGACAGGGGGTAACACTGAAGCTTTCTTT.

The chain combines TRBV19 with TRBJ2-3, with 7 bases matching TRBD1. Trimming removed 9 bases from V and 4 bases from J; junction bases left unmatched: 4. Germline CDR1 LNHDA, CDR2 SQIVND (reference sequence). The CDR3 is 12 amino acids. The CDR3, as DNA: TGTGCCAGCCGACAGGGTTCAGATACGCAGTATTTT. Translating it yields CASRQGSDTQYF.

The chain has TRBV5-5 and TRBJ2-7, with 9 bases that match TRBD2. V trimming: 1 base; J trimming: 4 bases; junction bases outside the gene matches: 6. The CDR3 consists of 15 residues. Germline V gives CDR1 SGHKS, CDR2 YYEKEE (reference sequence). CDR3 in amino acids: CASSLMASGMYEQYF. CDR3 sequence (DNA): TGTGCCAGCAGCTTGATGGCTAGCGGGATGTACGAGCAGTACTTC.

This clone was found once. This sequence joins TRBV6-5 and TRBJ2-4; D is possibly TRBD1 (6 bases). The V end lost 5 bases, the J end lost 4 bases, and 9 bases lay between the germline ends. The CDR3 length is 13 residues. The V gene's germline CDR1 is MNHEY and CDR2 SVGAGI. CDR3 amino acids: CASSGQFKNIQYF. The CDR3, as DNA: TGTGCCAGCAGTGGACAGTTTAAAAACATTCAGTACTTC.

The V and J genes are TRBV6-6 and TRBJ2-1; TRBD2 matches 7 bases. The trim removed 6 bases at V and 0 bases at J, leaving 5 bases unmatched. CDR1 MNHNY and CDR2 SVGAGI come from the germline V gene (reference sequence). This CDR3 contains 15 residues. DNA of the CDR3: TGTGCCAGCAGAAACCGGGACTACTCCTACAATGAGCAGTTCTTC. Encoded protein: CASRNRDYSYNEQFF.

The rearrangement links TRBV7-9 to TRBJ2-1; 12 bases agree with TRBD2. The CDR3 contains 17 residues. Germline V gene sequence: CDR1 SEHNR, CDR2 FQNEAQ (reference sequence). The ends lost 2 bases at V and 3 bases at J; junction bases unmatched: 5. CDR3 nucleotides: TGTGCCAGCAGCTTAACTAGCGGGGGGCCCAACTACAATGAGCAGTTCTTC. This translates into CASSLTSGGPNYNEQFF.

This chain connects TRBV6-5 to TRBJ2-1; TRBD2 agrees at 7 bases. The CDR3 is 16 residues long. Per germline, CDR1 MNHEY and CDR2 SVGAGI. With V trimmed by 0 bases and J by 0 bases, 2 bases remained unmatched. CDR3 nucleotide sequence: TGTGCCAGCAGTTACTCGGGACTATTCTCCTACAATGAGCAGTTCTTC. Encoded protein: CASSYSGLFSYNEQFF.

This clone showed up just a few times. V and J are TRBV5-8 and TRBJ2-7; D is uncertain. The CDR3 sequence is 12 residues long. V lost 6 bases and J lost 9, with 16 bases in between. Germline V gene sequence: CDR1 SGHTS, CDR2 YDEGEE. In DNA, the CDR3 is TGTGCCAGCACCCTCCCCAGATGGTTGCAGTACTTC. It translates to CASTLPRWLQYF.

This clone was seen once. The CDR3 region is CASSLMPLETKRGGYEQYF. As DNA, the CDR3 is TGTGCCAGCAGTTTAATGCCACTCGAAACCAAGAGGGGGGGCTACGAGCAGTACTTC. The rearrangement uses TRBV27 and TRBJ2-7, with D perhaps TRBD2 (7 bases). V was clipped by 2 bases and J by 3 bases, with 26 bases between them. This CDR3 has 19 residues. From germline, CDR1 is MNHEY and CDR2 SMNVEV (reference sequence).

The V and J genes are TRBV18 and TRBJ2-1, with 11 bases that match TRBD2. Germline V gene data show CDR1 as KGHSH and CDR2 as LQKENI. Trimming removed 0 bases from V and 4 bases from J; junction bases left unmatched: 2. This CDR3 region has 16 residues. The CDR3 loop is CASSPPIAGGYNEQFF. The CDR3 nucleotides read TGTGCCAGCTCACCACCAATAGCGGGGGGGTACAATGAGCAGTTCTTC.

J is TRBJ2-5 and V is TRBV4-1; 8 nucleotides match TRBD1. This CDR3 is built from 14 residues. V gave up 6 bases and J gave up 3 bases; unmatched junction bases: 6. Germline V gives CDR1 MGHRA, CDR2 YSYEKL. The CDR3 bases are TGCGCCAGCAGTCCCGGACAGGGCAAAGAGACCCAGTACTTC. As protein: CASSPGQGKETQYF.